Below, 27 T cell receptor beta chains from the same sample are listed, as sequenced in a study of T cells in women clearing cervical HPV infection. Repertoires were generated with immunoSEQ multiplex PCR, while TCRdb's copy carries only in-frame clones and drops some. Its table lists more than 20,000 clones. Material: blood buffy coat. The origin of the receptors is a woman between 18 and 75 years old with a cervical HPV16 infection that either progressed to CIN3+ or cleared (not recorded which).

To note about this clone: The read stops 3 residues short of the end of the CDR3; the missing end is completed from the germline J gene. The chain couples TRBV20-1 to TRBJ2-3; no clear D gene. The CDR3 totals 15 residues. Germline V gene sequence: CDR1 DFQATT, CDR2 SNEGSKA (reference sequence). V lost 3 bases, J lost 0 bases, and 13 bases lay in between. The sequenced part of the CDR3 DNA is TGCAGTGCTAGCCCGACTTCTCCTAGCACAGATACG. Residues: CSASPTSPSTDT. The whole CDR3 region reads CSASPTSPSTDTQYF.

Note on this clone: The read ends 3 residues early relative to the CDR3; the germline J gene fills the gap. The chain carries TRBV19 and TRBJ1-1; unclear D gene. The germline CDR1 and CDR2 sequences are LNHDA and SQIVND (reference sequence). The ends were cut back, 5 bases at V and 5 bases at J, with 15 bases in the middle. CDR3 length: 14 residues. The covered CDR3 bases are TGTGCCAGTAGTTCGCGAGAGGGTCGGACTGAA. Amino acid sequence: CASSSREGRTE. The full CDR3 sequence reads CASSSREGRTEAFF. Based on the CDR3 plus reference TRBV19 and TRBJ1-1, the full variable domain is DGGITQSPKYLFRKEGQNVTLSCEQNLNHDAMYWYRQDPGQGLRLIYYSQIVNDFQKGDIAEGYSVSREKKESFPLTVTSAQKNPTAFYLCASSSREGRTEAFFGQGTRLTVV.

As for this clone: The CDR3 end falls 3 residues outside the read, so it is completed with the germline J gene. The chain is built from TRBV5-1 and TRBJ2-4; a weak D match, TRBD2 (6 bases). The CDR3 consists of 16 residues. The V and J ends lost 4 bases and 6 bases respectively, with 20 bases between them. Germline CDR1 is SGHRS and CDR2 is YFSETQ. CDR3 loop: CASSPGRGSRLNIQYF. The part of the CDR3 DNA that was read is TGCGCCAGCAGCCCGGGTCGGGGGAGCAGGTTAAACATT.

In regard to this clone: The CDR3 end is not reached by the read, which stops 3 residues before it; the germline J gene fills it in. The chain couples TRBV20-1 to TRBJ1-4; D not resolved. The length of the CDR3 is 12 residues. Deletions cut 0 bases from V and 8 bases from J, with 7 bases between. The germline V gene has CDR1 DFQATT and CDR2 SNEGSKA (reference sequence). The CDR3: CSARDPSEKLFF. The CDR3 bases that were read are TGCAGTGCTAGAGATCCTAGCGAAAAA.

With regard to this clone: The read comes to an end 3 residues before the CDR3 does, leaving the germline J gene to fill in the end. J is TRBJ1-2 and V is TRBV19; D is uncertain. Germline V gene lookup returns CDR1 LNHDA and CDR2 SQIVND (reference sequence). CDR3 length: 15 amino acids. CDR3 DNA, as far as it was read: TGTGCCAGTAGTGGACTAGCGGGAAGCACAGATACC. Translating gives CASSGLAGSTDT. The entire CDR3 reads CASSGLAGSTDTYTF.

With regard to this clone: The sequence runs out 3 residues before the end of the CDR3; the remainder is reconstructed from the germline J gene. The chain employs TRBV2 and TRBJ1-5, with D perhaps TRBD1 (5 bases). CDR1 and CDR2 (germline): SNHLY, FYNNEI. V shed 7 bases and J shed 3 bases, with 16 bases lying between them. This CDR3 has 15 amino acids. The CDR3 sequence: CASTTIDSSNQPQHF. The CDR3 DNA, read in part, is TGTGCCAGCACCACGATTGACAGCTCCAATCAGCCC.

Incomplete CDR3 DNA: TGTGCCAGCAGTAAGACAGGGCGAAATCAGCCC. It encodes CASSKTGRNQP. The whole CDR3 sequence reads CASSKTGRNQPQHF. The chain uses TRBV12-3 or TRBV12-4 and TRBJ1-5; 7 bases are shared with TRBD1. The CDR3 is cut off 3 residues early in the read; its end comes from the germline J gene. The CDR3 totals 14 residues. Trimming at V came to 5 bases and at J to 4 bases, leaving 5 bases not matched to a gene.

A remark on this clone: The missing CDR3 end, 3 residues past where the read stops, is filled in from the germline J gene. The chain links TRBV6-2 or TRBV6-3 to TRBJ2-3, with TRBD2 matching over 7 bases. V was clipped by 8 bases and J by 4 bases; unmatched bases: 9. Per germline, CDR1 MNHEY and CDR2 SVGEGT. The CDR3 has 14 residues. CDR3 DNA, as far as it was read: TGTGCCAGCGGTCGAGCGGGGTTCGCAGATACG. Encoded protein: CASGRAGFADT. From start to end, the CDR3 is CASGRAGFADTQYF.

As regards this clone: With the read ending 3 residues before the CDR3 end, the germline J gene is used to fill in that end. V is TRBV30 and J is TRBJ1-5; a possible D gene is TRBD1 (5 bases). This CDR3 has 13 amino acids. CDR1 is GTSNPN, CDR2 SVGIG, per germline (reference sequence). Deletions cut 4 bases from V and 2 bases from J, with 9 bases between. CDR3 sequence reads: CAWNGGGNQPQHF. Incomplete CDR3 DNA: TGTGCCTGGAACGGGGGTGGCAATCAGCCC.

Concerning this clone itself: Read data end 3 residues before the CDR3 end; the end is taken from the germline J gene. The J gene is TRBJ2-7, the V gene TRBV2; no definite D call. The CDR3 runs to 13 residues. The V gene's germline CDR1 is SNHLY and CDR2 FYNNEI. V lost 4 bases, J lost 5 bases, and 12 bases lay in between. CDR3 loop: CASSARPSHEQYF. The sequenced CDR3 bases are TGTGCCAGCAGTGCCCGCCCTAGTCACGAG.

According to its frequency, this clone is medium-sized. The read ends 3 residues shy of where the CDR3 ends; the end is completed using the germline J gene. The V call is TRBV2, the J call TRBJ2-3, with a tentative D call TRBD2 (6 bases). This CDR3 contains 11 residues. Germline CDR1 is SNHLY and CDR2 is FYNNEI. This CDR3 reads CASSGLATQYF. The CDR3 DNA, read in part, is TGTGCCAGCAGTGGGCTAGCGACG.

Remarks on this clone: The sequence runs out 3 residues before the end of the CDR3; the remainder is reconstructed from the germline J gene. The chain carries TRBV6-2 or TRBV6-3 and TRBJ2-2; D unresolved. The CDR3 extends over 15 amino acids. Germline V gives CDR1 MNHEY, CDR2 SVGEGT. V was clipped by 6 bases and J by 2 bases, with 13 bases between them. The CDR3 sequence is CASRNSKRNTGELFF. Partial CDR3 DNA: TGTGCCAGCAGGAATTCTAAAAGAAACACCGGGGAG.

Concerning this clone itself: The missing CDR3 end, 3 residues past where the read stops, is filled in from the germline J gene. V gene TRBV20-1 combines with J gene TRBJ2-7; D might be TRBD1 (5 bases). The length of the CDR3 is 15 residues. The V end lost 0 bases, the J end lost 0 bases, and 12 bases lay between the germline ends. Germline CDR1 DFQATT, CDR2 SNEGSKA (reference sequence). The CDR3: CSARDDGASSYEQYF. The sequenced CDR3 bases are TGCAGTGCTAGAGATGATGGGGCAAGCTCCTACGAG.

A note on this clone: The read terminates 3 residues ahead of where the CDR3 ends, so the germline J gene completes it. The chain carries TRBV18 and TRBJ1-1; D is uncertain. Trimming took 6 bases from V and 5 from J, leaving 19 bases between them. Germline CDR1 KGHSH, CDR2 LQKENI. The CDR3 is 15 amino acids. The covered CDR3 bases are TGTGCCAGCTCCCAACCGGCGGCTAAGAGGACTGAA. Residues: CASSQPAAKRTE. The whole CDR3 protein is CASSQPAAKRTEAFF.

On this clone itself: The read gets to within 3 residues of the CDR3 end, and the germline J gene fills in the rest. The chain uses TRBV5-6 and TRBJ1-2; D remains ambiguous. V lost 4 bases to trimming and J lost 4 bases, with 14 bases between them. This CDR3 comprises 14 residues. Looked up from germline, CDR1 is SGHDT and CDR2 is YYEEEE. The CDR3 sequence: CASSEGPGTYGYTF. CDR3 DNA (partial): TGTGCCAGCAGCGAAGGGCCAGGAACCTATGGC.

On this clone: Read sequence stops 3 residues before the CDR3 end, and the germline J gene provides the missing end. The rearrangement uses TRBV5-4 and TRBJ1-2, with 8 bases that match TRBD1. J was trimmed by 0 bases and V by 5 bases; bases with no gene match: 9. The CDR3 length is 16 residues. Germline CDR1 and CDR2: SGHNT and YYREEE (reference sequence). The DNA read from the CDR3 is TGTGCCAGCAGGGAGGGACAGGAGTTAACTAACTATGGC. It specifies CASREGQELTNYG. The complete CDR3 reads CASREGQELTNYGYTF.

Note on this clone: The read is 3 residues too short to cover the CDR3 end, so that end is filled in from the germline J gene. The V call is TRBV20-1, the J call TRBJ2-5; tentatively, D is TRBD2 (6 bases). Germline loops: CDR1 DFQATT, CDR2 SNEGSKA (reference sequence). The CDR3 spans 14 residues. The V end lost 3 bases, the J end lost 5 bases, and 16 bases lay between the germline ends. The CDR3 spells CSARSPTSRETQYF. CDR3 DNA (partial): TGCAGTGCTAGGAGCCCGACTAGTCGCGAGACC.

On this clone itself: The CDR3 goes on 3 residues after the read ends, and that part is filled in from the germline J gene. The rearrangement uses TRBV19 and TRBJ1-2; no definite D call. The germline V and J ends were trimmed by 4 bases and 3 bases, with 12 bases remaining between them. The CDR3 extends over 14 amino acids. In germline, CDR1 is LNHDA, CDR2 SQIVND (reference sequence). The CDR3 sequence: CASSTGFSDYGYTF. The covered CDR3 bases are TGTGCCAGTAGTACAGGATTTTCGGACTATGGC.

Remarks on this clone: The read is 3 residues too short to cover the CDR3 end, so that end is filled in from the germline J gene. V gene TRBV29-1 combines with J gene TRBJ2-5, with TRBD2 identical over 9 bases. Unmatched junction bases numbered 5, after V lost 7 bases and J lost 5 bases. From germline, CDR1 is SQVTM and CDR2 ANQGSEA. The CDR3 runs 12 residues. The CDR3 spells CSAMTSGETQYF. CDR3 bases read: TGCAGCGCAATGACTAGCGGCGAGACC. Looking up the rest from reference TRBV29-1 and TRBJ2-5 gives the full variable domain: SAVISQKPSRDICQRGTSLTIQCQVDSQVTMMFWYRQQPGQSLTLIATANQGSEATYESGFVIDKFPISRPNLTFSTLTVSNMSPEDSSIYLCSAMTSGETQYFGPGTRLLVL.

Of note for this clone: Other DNA sequences of this sample code for an identical CDR3. The sequenced part of the CDR3 DNA is TGTGCCAGCAGCTGGGGGCAAGCCTACGAG. It encodes CASSWGQAYE. Given in full, the CDR3 is CASSWGQAYEQYF. The chain carries TRBV7-9 and TRBJ2-7, with D perhaps TRBD1 (6 bases). The read terminates 3 residues before the CDR3 end, so the remaining end is supplied by the germline J gene. Germline CDR1 and CDR2: SEHNR and FQNEAQ (reference sequence). This CDR3 region has 13 residues. With 4 bases removed from V and 2 bases from J, the gap between germline ends came to 9 bases.

A note on this clone: Coverage ceases 3 residues before the CDR3 finishes, and the germline J gene fills in the end. The rearrangement joins TRBV7-3 to TRBJ2-7; 10 bases line up with TRBD1. The V segment lost 1 base and the J segment 5 bases; nucleotides outside the gene matches: 5. In germline, CDR1 is SGHTA, CDR2 FQGTGA. The CDR3 is made up of 15 amino acids. The DNA read from the CDR3 is TGTGCCAGCAGCTTAAAAGGGACAGGGGCCGACGAG. This gives the protein CASSLKGTGADE. The entire CDR3 sequence reads CASSLKGTGADEQYF.

To note about this clone: The CDR3 end falls 3 residues outside the read, so it is completed with the germline J gene. This rearrangement joins TRBV19 to TRBJ1-1; D unresolved. The CDR3 length is 14 residues. The germline gives CDR1 LNHDA, CDR2 SQIVND (reference sequence). V was shortened by 4 bases and J by 2 bases, with 11 bases between the two germline ends. The DNA read from the CDR3 is TGTGCCAGTAGTACAAAGAAGGTTAACACTGAA. Translation gives CASSTKKVNTE. The complete CDR3 reads CASSTKKVNTEAFF.

The covered CDR3 bases are TGTGCCAGTAGTGCCAGAAACAATCAGCCC. Its translation is CASSARNNQP. The whole CDR3 protein reads CASSARNNQPQHF. The chain is built from TRBV19 and TRBJ1-5; D ambiguous. Sequencing ends 3 residues short of the CDR3 end; the germline J gene provides the rest. Trimming cost V 5 bases and J 3 bases, with 8 bases left between them. CDR1 LNHDA and CDR2 SQIVND come from the germline V gene (reference sequence). There are 13 residues in the CDR3.

As concerns this clone: The read comes to an end 3 residues before the CDR3 does, leaving the germline J gene to fill in the end. This chain uses TRBV2 with TRBJ2-3; possible D gene TRBD1, 8 bases. The CDR3 loop spans 17 amino acids. V lost 2 bases and J lost 3, with 18 bases in between. The V gene's germline CDR1 is SNHLY and CDR2 FYNNEI. Incomplete CDR3 DNA: TGTGCCAGCAGTGAAAACCCCCCACAGGGGGGGACAGATACG. This translates into CASSENPPQGGTDT. The full CDR3 reads CASSENPPQGGTDTQYF.

The covered CDR3 bases are TGTGCCAGTAGTACACATGGACTAGTAGGCACAGATACG. Its protein product is CASSTHGLVGTDT. The full CDR3 is CASSTHGLVGTDTQYF. The genes are TRBV19 and TRBJ2-3, with 7 bases matching TRBD2. The CDR3 extends 3 residues past the end of the read, so its final part is completed from the germline J gene. CDR1 and CDR2 from the germline V gene are LNHDA and SQIVND (reference sequence). This CDR3 has 16 amino acids. Trimming at V came to 4 bases and at J to 1 base, leaving 8 bases not matched to a gene.

Details on this clone: The read gets to within 3 residues of the CDR3 end, and the germline J gene fills in the rest. This sequence joins TRBV12-3 or TRBV12-4 and TRBJ2-1; 7 nucleotides align to TRBD1. The CDR3 has 13 amino acids. The ends lost 5 bases at V and 8 bases at J; junction bases unmatched: 6. Partial CDR3 DNA: TGTGCCAGCAGTGCTAGTACAGGGGATGAG. Its protein product is CASSASTGDE. The complete CDR3 protein is CASSASTGDEQFF.

As to this clone: The DNA ends 3 residues before the CDR3 does, and the rest of the CDR3 is filled in from the germline J gene. The chain employs TRBV5-6 and TRBJ1-1; TRBD1 aligns across 7 bases. Germline CDR1 is SGHDT and CDR2 is YYEEEE. The CDR3 loop spans 15 amino acids. The V and J ends lost 0 bases and 5 bases, in that order; junction bases with no gene match: 7. The chain's CDR3 is CASSLDAGGRTEAFF. Incomplete CDR3 DNA: TGTGCCAGCAGCTTGGATGCAGGGGGTAGGACTGAA.